A selection of T cell receptor beta chains follows, all from one sample in a study of brain T cells in children with intractable seizures. The table came from immunoSEQ multiplex PCR; TCRdb's copy has only in-frame clones and leaves some out. Found here are 110,000 or so clones, 90% to 95% of them singletons; the top ten hold 3.5% to 4.5%. The source was peripheral blood, collected at surgery. These receptors were taken from a boy in the first two years of life with hemimegalencephaly and intractable seizures. CDR3s include the opening cysteine and the closing phenylalanine or tryptophan. Fields, in order: J gene, D gene, V gene, clone size, CDR3 DNA, CDR3 protein. The D gene is left open where the match is weak. Expanded clones are given a class, and other clones once, few, many or no size at all.

TRBJ1-4 TRBD1 TRBV5-4 NA TGTGCCAGCAGCCAGGGGGGGGTAACTAATGAAAAACTGTTTTTT CASSQGGVTNEKLFF
TRBJ2-3 NA TRBV12-3/TRBV12-4 NA TGTGCCAGCAGCGCCGTGGGAGATACGCAGTATTTT CASSAVGDTQYF
TRBJ1-1 TRBD1 TRBV5-4 NA TGTGCCAGCAGCTTGGGACCGGACAGGGGGCACACTGAAGCTTTCTTT CASSLGPDRGHTEAFF
TRBJ1-1 TRBD1 TRBV2 NA TGTGCCAGCAGTGGAGGACAGGGTTGGAGCACTGAAGCTTTCTTT CASSGGQGWSTEAFF
TRBJ2-5 NA TRBV5-1 few TGCGCCAGCAGCTTGGCTAGGGAAGGAGACGGGACTCTGGAGGAGACCCAGTACTTC CASSLAREGDGTLEETQYF
TRBJ2-3 NA TRBV24-1 NA TGTGCCACCAGTGATTTCGAGGGGGGGACAGATACGCAGTATTTT CATSDFEGGTDTQYF
TRBJ2-1 TRBD2 TRBV24-1 NA TGTGCCACCAGTTCACGACTAGCGGGAGTTTCGAGTTTGGAACACAATGAGCAGTTCTTC CATSSRLAGVSSLEHNEQFF
TRBJ2-3 NA TRBV4-1 NA TGCGCCAGCAGCCTACCCGGGATTCGACGGTCAGATACGCAGTATTTT CASSLPGIRRSDTQYF
TRBJ2-7 NA TRBV25-1 once TGTGCCAGCACCGCAGCCGGGGGCCACGAGCAGTACTTC CASTAAGGHEQYF
TRBJ1-2 NA TRBV2 NA TGTGCCAGCAGTGAAGAAGGGGGCTATGGCTACACCTTC CASSEEGGYGYTF
TRBJ2-7 NA TRBV14 NA TGTGCCAGCAGCCAAGTGAGCGGGTTCCACTCCTACGAGCAGTACTTC CASSQVSGFHSYEQYF
TRBJ2-3 NA TRBV4-2 NA TGTGCCAGCAGCCAAGATCGGGGCTGGACTACCACAGATACGCAGTATTTT CASSQDRGWTTTDTQYF
TRBJ2-7 NA TRBV19 NA TGTGCCAGTAGTAGCGGACCACCCTACGAGCAGTACTTC CASSSGPPYEQYF
TRBJ1-4 NA TRBV9 NA TGTGCCAGCAGCGTAGGAGCAACTAATGAAAAACTGTTTTTT CASSVGATNEKLFF
TRBJ1-1 NA TRBV5-1 NA TGCGCCAGCAGCTTAAATTCGGCAACTGAAGCTTTCTTT CASSLNSATEAFF
TRBJ2-7 NA TRBV27 NA TGTGCCAGCAGCCCTACGGTCTTTTACGAGCAGTACTTC CASSPTVFYEQYF
TRBJ2-5 NA TRBV4-1 once TGCGCCAGCAGCCAGGCAGGACAGCCAGAGACCCAGTACTTC CASSQAGQPETQYF
TRBJ1-1 NA TRBV5-1 once TGCGCCAGCAGCTTGTCAAAAGGCGACACTGAAGCTTTCTTT CASSLSKGDTEAFF
TRBJ2-6 NA TRBV29-1 NA TGCAGCGTTTCTGGGTCGGCTGGGGCCAACGTCCTGACTTTC CSVSGSAGANVLTF
TRBJ2-1 TRBD2 TRBV29-1 NA TGCAGCGTTGAAGATAGGCTAGCGGGTCTAAATGAGCAGTTCTTC CSVEDRLAGLNEQFF
TRBJ2-3 TRBD2 TRBV7-2 NA TGTGCCAGCAGACTGGCCGGGACTAGCGGACCCACAGATACGCAGTATTTT CASRLAGTSGPTDTQYF
TRBJ2-1 TRBD2 TRBV7-2 NA TGTGCCAGCAGCTTAGGTCTAGCGGGAGGGAATGAGCAGTTCTTC CASSLGLAGGNEQFF
TRBJ2-1 NA TRBV7-9 once TGTGCCAGCAGCTTAGCTAGGCCCTCCTACAATGAGCAGTTCTTC CASSLARPSYNEQFF
TRBJ2-5 NA TRBV12-5 NA TGTGCTAGTGGTTTGGGACTAGGAGAGACCCAGTACTTC CASGLGLGETQYF
TRBJ1-6 NA TRBV28 NA TGTGCCAGCAGCTCGACGCGGCGGGTGGGAAGGGACAATTCACCCCTCCACTTT CASSSTRRVGRDNSPLHF
TRBJ2-7 TRBD2 TRBV5-1 NA TGCGCCAGCAGTGTCCTAGCGGTGTCCTACGAGCAGTACTTC CASSVLAVSYEQYF
TRBJ2-1 TRBD2 TRBV27 NA TGTGCCAGCAGTCTAAGGTGGGGTGGGACTAGCGACAGCAATGAGCAGTTCTTC CASSLRWGGTSDSNEQFF
TRBJ1-5 NA TRBV19 NA TGTGCCAGTAGTATAAGCGCTCCGGTGAATCAGCCCCAGCATTTT CASSISAPVNQPQHF
TRBJ2-5 TRBD2 TRBV9 NA TGTGCCAGCAGCAGAGCCGGGACTAGCGGAGAGACCCAGTACTTC CASSRAGTSGETQYF
TRBJ1-2 NA TRBV7-2 NA TGTGCCAGCAGCCTACGTAGTGACAACTATGGCTACACCTTC CASSLRSDNYGYTF
TRBJ2-1 NA TRBV25-1 NA TGTGCCAGCAGCGCATCCCCGAGCTCCTACAATGAGCAGTTCTTC CASSASPSSYNEQFF
TRBJ2-2 TRBD2 TRBV13 NA TGTGCCAGCAGCTTGGGGGGGACCGGGGAGCTGTTTTTT CASSLGGTGELFF
TRBJ2-3 NA TRBV5-1 NA TGCGCCAGCAGCTTCAAGGGGAGCACAGATACGCAGTATTTT CASSFKGSTDTQYF
TRBJ2-1 NA TRBV5-1 NA TGCGCCAGCAGCTTGGAAGGGGGTGATGAGCAGTTCTTC CASSLEGGDEQFF
TRBJ1-2 NA TRBV27 NA TGTGCCAGCAGTTTATCGGGTATTCACGAGGGCGCCGGCTATGGCTACACCTTC CASSLSGIHEGAGYGYTF
TRBJ2-1 TRBD2 TRBV4-1 NA TGCGCCAGCAGCCAAGCCGGGAGGCTCAGCTCCTACAATGAGCAGTTCTTC CASSQAGRLSSYNEQFF
TRBJ2-1 TRBD1 TRBV28 NA TGTGCCAGCAGTCCGGACAGGATCTCATATGAGCAGTTCTTC CASSPDRISYEQFF
TRBJ2-3 TRBD2 TRBV7-2 NA TGTGCCAGCAGTCCGGTCGGGACTAGCGGGAGGGAGGCGGATACGCAGTATTTT CASSPVGTSGREADTQYF
TRBJ1-2 TRBD1 TRBV7-8 NA TGTGCCAGCAGCTCCGCCGGGACAGGCCCGATCGACTATGGCTACACCTTC CASSSAGTGPIDYGYTF
TRBJ2-7 NA TRBV7-9 NA TGTGCCAGCAGCTCCCAGAGGGCCCCCTACGAGCAGTACTTC CASSSQRAPYEQYF
TRBJ2-3 NA TRBV6-2/TRBV6-3 NA TGTGCCAGCAGCAGGCTTCTTGGGTACACAGATACGCAGTATTTT CASSRLLGYTDTQYF
TRBJ1-3 NA TRBV11-3 NA TGTGCCAGCAGCTTTACCACCTCTGGAAACACCATATATTTT CASSFTTSGNTIYF
TRBJ2-7 NA TRBV28 NA TGTGCCAGCAGTTCCGTGGCGGGTATCTCCTACGAGCAGTACTTC CASSSVAGISYEQYF
TRBJ1-3 NA TRBV5-1 NA TGCGCCAGCAGCGGGGGCTCCGGAAACACCATATATTTT CASSGGSGNTIYF
TRBJ2-1 NA TRBV7-2 NA TGTGCCAGCAGCTTAGTTTGGTGGGGAGCATACAATGAGCAGTTCTTC CASSLVWWGAYNEQFF
TRBJ1-2 NA TRBV3-1/TRBV3-2 NA TGTGCCAGCAGCCAAGGACGAACCAAGGGGTATGGCTACACCTTC CASSQGRTKGYGYTF
TRBJ1-3 NA TRBV7-8 NA TGTGCCAGCAGCTTAATTCGGGGTTCCTCTGGAAACACCATATATTTT CASSLIRGSSGNTIYF
TRBJ2-7 NA TRBV10-1 few TGCGCCAGCAGTGAGTCGATTGGGTACCTTCCCAACTACGAGCAGTACTTC CASSESIGYLPNYEQYF
TRBJ1-3 NA TRBV4-2 NA TGTGCCAGCAGCCAAGGGGGTCAGCTTGGAAACACCATATATTTT CASSQGGQLGNTIYF
TRBJ2-3 TRBD1 TRBV12-5 NA TGTGCTAGTGGACTGGCTCCGGACAGGCCCACAGATACGCAGTATTTT CASGLAPDRPTDTQYF
TRBJ1-6 NA TRBV6-6 NA TGTGCCAGCAGTTACGGACAAAGCTCCTATAATTCACCCCTCCACTTT CASSYGQSSYNSPLHF
TRBJ2-3 TRBD2 TRBV18 NA TGTGCCAGCTCATCAATAGCGGGACGCACAGATACGCAGTATTTT CASSSIAGRTDTQYF
TRBJ1-2 TRBD1 TRBV24-1 once TGTGCCACCAGTGACTCGGACAGGGCTGGATTGGATGGCTACACCTTC CATSDSDRAGLDGYTF
TRBJ1-6 TRBD1 TRBV14 NA TGTGCCAGCAGCCAGGGAACAGGGGGATATTCACCCCTCCACTTT CASSQGTGGYSPLHF
TRBJ2-4 NA TRBV7-9 NA TGTGCCAGCAGCTTTGCGGGGAACCCTTTAGCCAAAAACATTCAGTACTTC CASSFAGNPLAKNIQYF
TRBJ1-2 NA TRBV19 NA TGTACCAGTAGTAGGCCGGGACCTGGCTACACCTTC CTSSRPGPGYTF
TRBJ1-1 NA TRBV29-1 NA TGCAGCGTTGCGCCCTCAGGGGAGGGGACTGAAGCTTTCTTT CSVAPSGEGTEAFF
TRBJ2-2 NA TRBV7-2 NA TGTGCCAGCAGCTCGCCCAAGGACAACACCGGGGAGCTGTTTTTT CASSSPKDNTGELFF
TRBJ2-7 NA TRBV19 NA TGTGCCAGTAGTATTGGCGGGTCAGGCTACGAGCAGTACTTC CASSIGGSGYEQYF
TRBJ2-1 NA TRBV6-5 NA TGTGCCAGCAGTTACTCTGACGGGACCCCTGGGGGGGAGCAGTTCTTC CASSYSDGTPGGEQFF